A selection of T cell receptor beta chains follows, all from one sample in a study of T cells after yellow fever vaccination. TCRdb re-called the 5' RACE reads through MiXCR, storing one row per CDR3 protein. The sample consists of about 310,000 distinct CDR3 sequences, around 3.6% of them appearing once. The sequencing here drew on PBMCs, taken on the day of the yellow fever booster vaccination. These receptor sequences come from a young man who received the YFV17D yellow fever vaccine. CDR3s include the opening cysteine and the closing phenylalanine or tryptophan. D genes are given only for firm matches.

J	length	V	D	CDR3
TRBJ1-1	13	TRBV10-3	-	CATTGASNTEAFF
TRBJ2-7	14	TRBV4-1	-	CASSQDSRPYEQYF
TRBJ1-1	14	TRBV12-3/TRBV12-4	-	CASSLVPPGTEAFF
TRBJ2-7	16	TRBV5-1	TRBD2	CASSLGLAGVGYEQYF
TRBJ2-3	14	TRBV7-9	-	CASSLLSLPDTQYF
TRBJ2-1	15	TRBV28	-	CASSLVGALMDEQFF
TRBJ2-5	14	TRBV29-1	TRBD1	CSVEDGTGWKTQYF
TRBJ2-5	13	TRBV7-9	-	CASSPRDSETQYF
TRBJ2-3	14	TRBV5-1	-	CASSLGRFWDTQYF
TRBJ1-1	16	TRBV12-3/TRBV12-4	TRBD1	CASSFAGQGWITEAFF
TRBJ2-7	13	TRBV7-8	TRBD1	CASSYNDRGEQYF
TRBJ2-2	15	TRBV7-7	-	CASSAGGGYTGELFF
TRBJ1-1	16	TRBV7-9	-	CASSLETLFRNTEAFF
TRBJ2-3	15	TRBV4-1	TRBD2	CASSQTGGTFDTQYF
TRBJ2-5	12	TRBV5-1	-	CASSLLQETQYF
TRBJ2-1	9	TRBV6-5	-	CASGYEQFF